The rows below give T cell receptor beta chains drawn from one sample of a study of regulatory T cells in long-lasting Graves disease. TCRdb independently ran MiXCR on the multiplex PCR reads; one entry per CDR3 protein. The table records 250,000 to 300,000 distinct CDR3 sequences, under 25% of them present only once. The starting material was peripheral blood mononuclear cells (PBMCs), obtained when the disease was refractory, from a patient treated with antithyroid drugs. These receptors were obtained from a female donor with Graves disease. CDR3s include the opening cysteine and the closing phenylalanine or tryptophan. D genes are given only for firm matches. Clone size is given for some rows only: seen once, a few or many times, or a class if the clone is expanded.

.	.	TRBV6-4	CASSWAGENTEAFF
TRBD1	few	TRBV7-6	CASSLSRPGQGARSTEAFF
.	once	TRBV9	CASSVGEYPYNEQFF
TRBD1	many	TRBV30	CAWSRDRGNEQYF
TRBD2	many	TRBV20-1	CSARGVPGGTNTGELFF
TRBD2	many	TRBV6-5	CASSYLAVTRGTSGRASVYEQYF
.	few	TRBV15	CATSRDRWGYGYTF
.	few	TRBV11-3	CASSPGGGFGELFF
TRBD2	few	TRBV7-2	CASSLEGTSTYNEQFF
TRBD2	many	TRBV28	CASSLRTSGTYEQYF
.	.	TRBV28	CASSRTLATGELFF
.	.	TRBV27	CASSSLDRQETQYF
TRBD2	many	TRBV7-2	CASSFDLAGGGETQYF
.	many	TRBV6-1	CASNSRGTLELKAFF
.	.	TRBV6-2/TRBV6-3	CASTLSNQPQHF
.	many	TRBV28	CASSPREWRQETQYF
TRBD1	.	TRBV7-8	CASSLYRGHNEQFF
TRBD1	few	TRBV28	CASSSTGENSPLHF
.	many	TRBV9	CASSVGRGDGELFF
TRBD1	many	TRBV28	CASSSQGAGSDEQYF
.	few	TRBV12-3/TRBV12-4	CASSLGAVYGYGYTF
.	few	TRBV10-3	CAASTETSSYEQYF
.	.	TRBV5-6	CASSSGPGSEKLFF
.	few	TRBV7-9	CASSPVRGDTEAFF
TRBD2	many	TRBV7-8	CASSRTSGNYEQYF
.	.	TRBV6-1	CASSPNPRVEETQYF
TRBD1	.	TRBV4-3	CASSQGPRRTGGSEQYF
.	few	TRBV9	CASSVDGQTNQPQHF
.	many	TRBV28	CASRADPWGFGELFF
TRBD2	few	TRBV19	CASSTSGTETYEQYF
TRBD1	few	TRBV25-1	CASSEHGTAFNSPLHF
TRBD1	many	TRBV6-2/TRBV6-3	CASKTGGTEAFF
.	few	TRBV20-1	CSARDYQTTGELFF
TRBD2	few	TRBV20-1	CSAREWREATQETQYF
.	many	TRBV30	CAWLLSQNEQYF
.	few	TRBV4-3	CASSQGAASSLPQYGYTF
.	many	TRBV28	CASSFGRVTWGEQYF
.	few	TRBV15	CATSRDIVTQYF
.	few	TRBV20-1	CSARVDASSTDTQYF
TRBD2	few	TRBV10-3	CATGLAGSYEQYF